A single T cell receptor (beta chain) is shown here with its context. Generated by immunoSEQ multiplex PCR, the TCRdb table keeps only in-frame clones and is missing some. The data show 270,000 or so clones, approximately 88% seen once. This record belongs to a study of blood T cell repertoires in COVID-19. Study details: Specimens from acute and convalescent COVID-19 originated in the United States, Italy and Spain.

CDR1 and CDR2 from the germline V gene are LNHDA and SQIVND (reference sequence). The V and J ends lost 2 bases and 5 bases respectively, with 10 bases between them. The CDR3 is made up of 14 amino acids. The sequenced sample consisted of peripheral blood. This chain uses TRBV19 with TRBJ2-1, with D unclear. The sequence came from a woman aged 40-49 years who had recovered from COVID-19. As DNA, the CDR3 is TGTGCCAGTAGTATATCTCACTCTGACAATGAGCAGTTCTTC. Its protein product is CASSISHSDNEQFF.